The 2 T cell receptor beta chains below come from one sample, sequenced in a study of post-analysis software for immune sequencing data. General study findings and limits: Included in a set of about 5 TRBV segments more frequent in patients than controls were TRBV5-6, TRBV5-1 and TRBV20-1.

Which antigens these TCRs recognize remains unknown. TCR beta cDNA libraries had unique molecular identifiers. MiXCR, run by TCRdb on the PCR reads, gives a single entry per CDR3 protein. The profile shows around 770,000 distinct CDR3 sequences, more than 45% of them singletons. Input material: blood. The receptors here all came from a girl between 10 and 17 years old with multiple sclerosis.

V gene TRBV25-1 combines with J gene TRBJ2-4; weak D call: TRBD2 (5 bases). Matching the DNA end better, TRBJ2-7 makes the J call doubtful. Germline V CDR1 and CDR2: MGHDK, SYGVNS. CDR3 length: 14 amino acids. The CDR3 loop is CASSDPRGLDEQYF. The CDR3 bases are TGTGCCAGCAGTGATCCACGGGGATTGGACGAGCAGTACTTC.

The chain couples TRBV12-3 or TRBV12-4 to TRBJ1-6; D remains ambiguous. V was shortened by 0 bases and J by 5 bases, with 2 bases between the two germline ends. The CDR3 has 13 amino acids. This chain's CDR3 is CASSLADNSPLHF. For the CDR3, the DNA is TGTGCCAGCAGTTTAGCCGATAATTCACCCCTCCACTTT.